This T cell receptor (beta chain) was sequenced for a study of CD4 T cells in relation to SARS-CoV-2 and coronaviruses. Before the COVID-19 pandemic, during about 2010-2018, CD4+ T cells were taken from unexposed donors. TCRdb's table, derived via immunoSEQ multiplex PCR, lists solely in-frame clones and lacks some. The profile covers 50,000 to 70,000 clones, with over 80% appearing a single time and more than 1.5% taken by the ten largest. The material sequenced was memory CD4+ T cells from PBMCs. The source is a human donor in good health.

The CDR3 is CASSFGWSLSTDTQYF. The DNA for the CDR3 is TGTGCCAGCAGTTTTGGGTGGTCATTGAGCACAGATACGCAGTATTTT. This chain joins TRBV27 and TRBJ2-3; D gene unclear. Germline V gene lookup returns CDR1 MNHEY and CDR2 SMNVEV (reference sequence). V gave up 3 bases and J gave up 0 bases, with 13 bases separating them. This CDR3 contains 16 residues.